The sequence of this T cell receptor beta chain was determined in a study of cytomegalovirus exposure and HLA in healthy donors. Turning to this clone: Its antigen is unknown.

13 Jbeta primers and 60 Vbeta primers were used for the PCR. Only in-frame clones appear in the TCRdb table, and some are missing; sequencing was by immunoSEQ multiplex PCR. The data contain more than 85,000 clones, 70% to 80% of them seen just once; the ten biggest clones take up 3.5% to 5%. Overall study results and limits: Follow-up analysis seemed to connect common viral pathogens with several of the most significant clusters identified. Follow-up analysis found HLA locus-dependent TCR association rates, highest for DRB1 and lowest for HLA-C.

Germline loops: CDR1 SGHNT, CDR2 YYREEE (reference sequence). This CDR3 region has 13 residues. V was cut by 0 bases and J by 5 bases, with 5 bases left in between. This clonotype was sampled from a female donor in good health and CMV-seropositive. The source material was PBMCs. This sequence joins TRBV5-4 and TRBJ2-2, with D uncertain. The CDR3 reads CASSLGPTGELFF. The DNA for the CDR3 is TGTGCCAGCAGCTTGGGTCCTACCGGGGAGCTGTTTTTT.